This T cell receptor (beta chain) was recorded in a study of shared clonotypes between healthy human individuals. Overall study results and limits: Compared with memory subsets, naive subsets generally had larger estimated richness. Clonotypes shared by all four donors outscored non-shared clonotypes in generation probability.

Profiling relied on immunoSEQ multiplex PCR, and the TCRdb table lists in-frame clones only, not all of them. Of millions of clones detected, roughly 92% appear once; the ten largest clones hold roughly 0.13%. CDR1 and CDR2 from the germline V gene are SGDLS and YYNGEE. This CDR3 has 15 amino acids. Trimming took 0 bases from V and 0 from J; bases not matched to a gene: 0. This clone was observed a few times. Its antigen is unidentified. Sample: naive CD4+ T cells sorted from blood. Documented subset: CD45RA+ positively selected. This chain links TRBV9 with TRBJ1-3; 7 bases are shared with TRBD1. The clonotype was recovered from a man between 18 and 35 years old in good health. The DNA for the CDR3 is TGTGCCAGCAGCGTAGGGGACAGCTCTGGAAACACCATATATTTT. This sequence encodes CASSVGDSSGNTIYF.